These T cell receptor beta chains were read from a single sample in a study of molecular identifiers for immune sequencing clone quantification. TCRdb ran MiXCR on the PCR reads and lists one entry per CDR3 protein. The table shows about 300,000 distinct CDR3 sequences, with about a fifth occurring only once. What was sequenced was naive CD8+ T cells from blood, with Jurkat cell RNA spiked in. The receptor source for this set is a human donor in good health. Some libraries in this study had Jurkat cell RNA spiked in. Each CDR3 is given with its conserved first and last residue. The D gene is left open where the match is weak. Clone sizes are given selectively: once, few, many, or a class where the clone is expanded.

DNA: TGTGCCTGGCGGGACAGGCTATTGACTACCTCTAGCACAGATACGCAGTATTTT; CDR3: CAWRDRLLTTSSTDTQYF; V: TRBV30; size: .; D: TRBD1; J: TRBJ2-3
DNA: TGTGCCAGCAGACACGTGGGGGGTACTGGGGCCAACGTCCTGACTTTC; CDR3: CASRHVGGTGANVLTF; V: TRBV7-8; size: many; D: .; J: TRBJ2-6
DNA: TGTGCCAGCAGCTGGACAAGCAATGAGCAGTTCTTC; CDR3: CASSWTSNEQFF; V: TRBV7-2; size: .; D: .; J: TRBJ2-1
DNA: TGTGCCAGCAGTTTATTAGGGACAGAAGGCTACACCTTC; CDR3: CASSLLGTEGYTF; V: TRBV27; size: few; D: TRBD1; J: TRBJ1-2
DNA: TGTGCCAGCAGCAACTGGACTAATCTAGATACGCAGTATTTT; CDR3: CASSNWTNLDTQYF; V: TRBV3-1; size: .; D: .; J: TRBJ2-3
DNA: TGTGCCAGCAGCCAACCACTAGGCGGGGGGTCCTACAATGAGCAGTTCTTC; CDR3: CASSQPLGGGSYNEQFF; V: TRBV3-1; size: .; D: TRBD2; J: TRBJ2-1
DNA: TGTGCCAGCAGTCAGACTAGCGGGGGAGCGCTGGGGGGCACAGATACGCAGTATTTT; CDR3: CASSQTSGGALGGTDTQYF; V: TRBV11-2; size: .; D: TRBD2; J: TRBJ2-3
DNA: TGTGCCAGCAGCTTACGCGTTTTGGGCAATCAGCCCCAGCATTTT; CDR3: CASSLRVLGNQPQHF; V: TRBV13; size: many; D: .; J: TRBJ1-5
DNA: TGTGCCAGCACCCAGGAACGAGCGGGGGCCGAGACCCAGTACTTC; CDR3: CASTQERAGAETQYF; V: TRBV7-6; size: .; D: TRBD2; J: TRBJ2-5
DNA: TGTGCCAGCAGACAGGACAGGGGTGATTACAATGAGCAGTTCTTC; CDR3: CASRQDRGDYNEQFF; V: TRBV6-5; size: .; D: TRBD1; J: TRBJ2-1
DNA: TGTGCCAGCAGTTTGCTTGCTATCACAGATACGCAGTATTTT; CDR3: CASSLLAITDTQYF; V: TRBV28; size: many; D: .; J: TRBJ2-3
DNA: TGTGCCAGTAGTATAGGCCTGGGGTCCTTCAATGAGCAGTTCTTC; CDR3: CASSIGLGSFNEQFF; V: TRBV19; size: once; D: .; J: TRBJ2-1
DNA: TGTGCCAGTAGCCCCGGACAGGAGCAGTACTTC; CDR3: CASSPGQEQYF; V: TRBV19; size: many; D: .; J: TRBJ2-7
DNA: TGCAGTGCTAGAGTGGTAAGGCGGCTCCAAGAGACCCAGTACTTC; CDR3: CSARVVRRLQETQYF; V: TRBV20-1; size: few; D: .; J: TRBJ2-5
DNA: TGTGCCACCAGTAGTAAAAGCTCCTACAATGAGCAGTTCTTC; CDR3: CATSSKSSYNEQFF; V: TRBV24-1; size: .; D: .; J: TRBJ2-1
DNA: TGTGCCAGCAGTGGGATTGGACAGGGGGGTCGTGAAAAACTGTCTTTT; CDR3: CASSGIGQGGREKLSF; V: TRBV28; size: .; D: TRBD1; J: TRBJ1-4
DNA: TGTGCCAGCAGCCCATTGGGGGAATACTATGGCTACACCTTC; CDR3: CASSPLGEYYGYTF; V: TRBV7-9; size: many; D: .; J: TRBJ1-2
DNA: TGTGCCAGCAGCTTAGAAGACAGAAGCTCCTACAATGAGCAGCTCTTC; CDR3: CASSLEDRSSYNEQLF; V: TRBV11-2; size: .; D: .; J: TRBJ2-1
DNA: TGTGCCAGCAGCGATACAGGGGACTCCTACAATGAGCAGTTCTTC; CDR3: CASSDTGDSYNEQFF; V: TRBV6-2/TRBV6-3; size: few; D: TRBD1; J: TRBJ2-1
DNA: TGTGCCAGCAGCTTGGAAGGGGACGGCTCCTACGAGCAGTACTTC; CDR3: CASSLEGDGSYEQYF; V: TRBV7-2; size: many; D: .; J: TRBJ2-7
DNA: TGTGCCAGCAGTTCGGACAGGGAGAACACCGGGGAGCTGTTTTTT; CDR3: CASSSDRENTGELFF; V: TRBV28; size: many; D: TRBD1; J: TRBJ2-2
DNA: TGCAGTGCTAGAATCGGGATGGGAACCGGGGAGCTGTTTTTT; CDR3: CSARIGMGTGELFF; V: TRBV20-1; size: many; D: .; J: TRBJ2-2
DNA: TGTGCCACCAGTGATTCCCCCGGGGAGCTGTTTTTT; CDR3: CATSDSPGELFF; V: TRBV24-1; size: .; D: .; J: TRBJ2-2
DNA: TGTGCCAGCAGTTTAGTCGTCCAAGGTGGAGATACGCAGTATTTT; CDR3: CASSLVVQGGDTQYF; V: TRBV12-3/TRBV12-4; size: few; D: .; J: TRBJ2-3
DNA: TGTGCCAGCAGCTCCCGGGGGGGCAGTTTCGAGCAGTACTTC; CDR3: CASSSRGGSFEQYF; V: TRBV5-4; size: .; D: TRBD2; J: TRBJ2-7
DNA: TGCAGTGCGCCCTACCTGGGCCAAGACTATGGCTACACCTTC; CDR3: CSAPYLGQDYGYTF; V: TRBV20-1; size: few; D: .; J: TRBJ1-2
DNA: TGTGCCAGCAGCCCAGGCCGAGGGACCCCTGACTTT; CDR3: CASSPGRGTPDF; V: TRBV13; size: many; D: .; J: TRBJ1-6
DNA: TGTGCCAGCACCCCCCCGGGGGGCCCCCTCCACTTT; CDR3: CASTPPGGPLHF; V: TRBV12-3/TRBV12-4; size: many; D: .; J: TRBJ1-6
DNA: TGCGCCAGCAGCTTGGGGTACGAGCAGCACTTC; CDR3: CASSLGYEQHF; V: TRBV5-1; size: .; D: .; J: TRBJ2-7
DNA: TGTGCCAGCAGTTTATGGGACAGAAACAATGAGCAGTTCTTC; CDR3: CASSLWDRNNEQFF; V: TRBV27; size: many; D: TRBD1; J: TRBJ2-1
DNA: TGCAGTGCTACAGACTGGACTAGCGGGGGGGTGTTCCCCACAGATACGCAGTATTTT; CDR3: CSATDWTSGGVFPTDTQYF; V: TRBV20-1; size: few; D: TRBD2; J: TRBJ2-3
DNA: TGCAGCGTTGAAGATCCGGGGGGCAGGGGACGCAATGAGCAGTTCTTC; CDR3: CSVEDPGGRGRNEQFF; V: TRBV29-1; size: .; D: .; J: TRBJ2-1
DNA: TGTGCCAGTAGTATAGATGCAGGTCGTGGCCAGCCCCAGCATTTT; CDR3: CASSIDAGRGQPQHF; V: TRBV19; size: many; D: .; J: TRBJ1-5
DNA: TGTGCCAGCAGTTATCTGGGGGTCGGAGAGACCCAGTACTTC; CDR3: CASSYLGVGETQYF; V: TRBV6-5; size: few; D: .; J: TRBJ2-5
DNA: TGTGCCAGCAGCTTAGTAGGGAAGACCTACGAGCAGTACTTC; CDR3: CASSLVGKTYEQYF; V: TRBV7-9; size: many; D: .; J: TRBJ2-7
DNA: TGTGCCAGCAGTTTGGGGACAGGGGTTTACGAGCAGTACTTC; CDR3: CASSLGTGVYEQYF; V: TRBV12-3/TRBV12-4; size: many; D: TRBD1; J: TRBJ2-7
DNA: TGCGCCAGCAGCCAAGCGTCTATTAGCACAGATACGCAGTATTTT; CDR3: CASSQASISTDTQYF; V: TRBV4-3; size: few; D: .; J: TRBJ2-3
DNA: TGTGCCTGGAGTGTAAGTTGGCAGAAACACACAGATACGCAGTATTTT; CDR3: CAWSVSWQKHTDTQYF; V: TRBV30; size: few; D: .; J: TRBJ2-3
DNA: TGTGCCAGCAGCTTACAGGGGAGAACTGGGGCCAACGTCCTGACTTTC; CDR3: CASSLQGRTGANVLTF; V: TRBV7-3; size: many; D: .; J: TRBJ2-6
DNA: TGTGCCAGCAGTTCCTCGATCTACGAGCAGTACTTC; CDR3: CASSSSIYEQYF; V: TRBV12-3/TRBV12-4; size: many; D: .; J: TRBJ2-7
DNA: TGTGCCAGCAGTTTACCGAACTCACTAGCGAGCGAGCAGTACTTC; CDR3: CASSLPNSLASEQYF; V: TRBV27; size: once; D: TRBD2; J: TRBJ2-7
DNA: TGTGCCAGCAGTTTCCCTGGCCTTTCGGCCGAGCAGTACTTC; CDR3: CASSFPGLSAEQYF; V: TRBV28; size: few; D: .; J: TRBJ2-7
DNA: TGTGCCTGGAGTACAGGGGGTTTCGGTCAGCCCCAGCATTTT; CDR3: CAWSTGGFGQPQHF; V: TRBV30; size: many; D: TRBD1; J: TRBJ1-5
DNA: TGTGCCAGCAGTTCTCGCAGGGAGAACACTGAAGCTTTCTTT; CDR3: CASSSRRENTEAFF; V: TRBV6-2/TRBV6-3; size: many; D: .; J: TRBJ1-1
DNA: TGTGCCAGCAGCCAGGAAAGACTAGCGGCGGACACCGGGGAGCTGTTTTTT; CDR3: CASSQERLAADTGELFF; V: TRBV3-1; size: .; D: TRBD2; J: TRBJ2-2
DNA: TGTGCCAGCTTCCCTAGCGTGGGCAAAAACATTCAGTACTTC; CDR3: CASFPSVGKNIQYF; V: TRBV28; size: many; D: .; J: TRBJ2-4
DNA: TGTGCCAGCAGCTTAGCGAGGGGGGTCTACAATGAGCAGTTCTTC; CDR3: CASSLARGVYNEQFF; V: TRBV7-2; size: .; D: .; J: TRBJ2-1
DNA: TGTGCCAGCAGCGCACGCCTGGCAAGCTCCTATAATTCACCCCTCCACTTT; CDR3: CASSARLASSYNSPLHF; V: TRBV7-6; size: .; D: .; J: TRBJ1-6
DNA: TGTGCCAGTATTGGGACAGGGTTTACCGGGGAGCTGTTTTTT; CDR3: CASIGTGFTGELFF; V: TRBV19; size: many; D: TRBD1; J: TRBJ2-2
DNA: TGTGCCAGCAGTTTATTGGGGGCGTCCCGCGAGCAGTACTTC; CDR3: CASSLLGASREQYF; V: TRBV27; size: .; D: .; J: TRBJ2-7
DNA: TGTGCCAGCAGCCCGACTCTAGGGAAGACCCAGTACTTC; CDR3: CASSPTLGKTQYF; V: TRBV11-1; size: many; D: .; J: TRBJ2-5
DNA: TGTGCCAGCACGGGACTAGCGGGGTCAGAGACCCAGTACTTC; CDR3: CASTGLAGSETQYF; V: TRBV28; size: many; D: TRBD2; J: TRBJ2-5
DNA: TGCGCCAGCAGCCGATCGACAGGGGAAACAGATACGCAGTATTTT; CDR3: CASSRSTGETDTQYF; V: TRBV4-1; size: .; D: TRBD1; J: TRBJ2-3
DNA: TGTGCCAGCAGCCTACTAGCGGGGGCCACAGATACGCAGTATTTT; CDR3: CASSLLAGATDTQYF; V: TRBV5-8; size: many; D: TRBD2; J: TRBJ2-3
DNA: TGCGCCAGCAGCCAAGGGACAGGGGCGACGTCGGGTGAAGCTTTCTTT; CDR3: CASSQGTGATSGEAFF; V: TRBV4-1; size: many; D: TRBD1; J: TRBJ1-1